The 6 T cell receptor beta chains below all came from one sample that was sequenced in a study of T-cell reconstitution after alpha-beta-depleted transplantation in children. Library preparation (for TCRbeta) was performed with unique molecular identifiers. A single record per CDR3 protein comes from TCRdb applying MiXCR to the PCR reads. This sample yields fewer than 550,000 distinct CDR3 sequences, of which 11% are seen a single time; about 15% belongs to the top ten. Source: PBMCs, mostly from graft donor cells, taken 180 days after TCRalphabeta/CD19-depleted stem cell transplant. Receptors were obtained from a female patient aged 2 to 10 who had a stem cell transplant for aplastic anemia, so the T cells may come from the graft donor.

This clonotype has just a few counts. The chain is built from TRBV20-1 and TRBJ2-5, with 14 bases aligning to TRBD2. CDR3 size: 14 residues. V lost 2 bases and J lost 5; bases outside the gene matches: 1. CDR1 is DFQATT and CDR2 is SNEGSKA in the germline V gene (reference sequence). This CDR3 is CSARRLAGGETQYF. CDR3 bases: TGCAGTGCTAGACGACTAGCGGGAGGGGAGACCCAGTACTTC.

This clonotype was picked up a small number of times. The J gene is TRBJ1-6, the V gene TRBV12-3 or TRBV12-4; no firm D call. The CDR3 covers 12 residues. Between the trimmed V and J ends, which lost 6 bases and 8 bases, there was a span of 8 bases. CDR3 sequence reads: CASSLRYSPLHF. CDR3 DNA: TGTGCCAGCAGCCTTAGGTATTCACCCCTCCACTTT.

This clonotype was detected a few times. This chain connects TRBV28 to TRBJ2-7; possibly TRBD1 for D (6 bases). Germline V gene sequence: CDR1 MDHEN, CDR2 SYDVKM. This CDR3 is built from 15 residues. Deletions cut 4 bases from V and 2 bases from J, with 15 bases between. DNA of the CDR3: TGTGCCAGCAGTTCGGCGGCAGGGGCCGCCTACGAGCAGTACTTC. Its translation: CASSSAAGAAYEQYF.

The chain employs TRBV20-1 and TRBJ2-1, with 10 bases matching TRBD2. Germline CDR1 reads DFQATT; CDR2 reads SNEGSKA (reference sequence). CDR3 length: 19 amino acids. J was trimmed by 2 bases and V by 1 base; bases with no gene match: 14. The CDR3 reads CSARGRTSGDKPPYNEQFF. The CDR3 DNA is TGCAGTGCTAGAGGTCGGACTAGCGGAGATAAGCCCCCCTACAATGAGCAGTTCTTC.

The table lists this clonotype with a few counts. The rearrangement uses TRBV21-1 and TRBJ2-7; the table gives TRBD1 as D, unverified against the DNA. TRBV21-1 is assigned pseudogene status. The CDR3 is made up of 16 amino acids. CDR3 DNA sequence: TGTGCCAGCAGCAATGCGGGGGGATTGCGTCCCATCGAGCAGTACTTC. It yields the protein CASSNAGGLRPIEQYF.

A few counts support this clonotype. The chain uses TRBV28 and TRBJ2-1, with D hard to call. Germline V gene lookup returns CDR1 MDHEN and CDR2 SYDVKM. V was cut by 7 bases and J by 1 base, with 14 bases left in between. This CDR3 has 15 residues. The DNA of the CDR3 is TGTGCCAGCACCCTAGACCGGGTGTCCTACAATGAGCAGTTCTTC. It yields the protein CASTLDRVSYNEQFF.